The rows below give T cell receptor beta chains drawn from one sample of a study of T cell changes during pregnancy in multiple sclerosis. Assay: immunoSEQ multiplex PCR; the TCRdb copy retains only in-frame clones and omits some. The profile shows about 46,000 clones, 80% to 95% of them singletons. Source: peripheral blood, taken in the third trimester of pregnancy. Source of these receptors: a female donor with multiple sclerosis, enrolled in a pregnancy study. CDR3s include the opening cysteine and the closing phenylalanine or tryptophan. D genes are given only for firm matches. Part of the rows lack a size; the others show once, few, many or a class for expanded clones.

D gene: NA
clone size: NA
CDR3 length: 11
V gene: TRBV29-1
J gene: TRBJ1-4
CDR3 DNA: TGCAGCGTTGGATTCAGTGAAAAACTGTTTTTT
CDR3 protein: CSVGFSEKLFF

D gene: NA
clone size: NA
CDR3 length: 15
V gene: TRBV6-5
J gene: TRBJ1-5
CDR3 DNA: TGTGCCAGCAGGAGGAACAGGGAGAGCAATCAGCCCCAGCATTTT
CDR3 protein: CASRRNRESNQPQHF

D gene: NA
clone size: NA
CDR3 length: 13
V gene: TRBV6-5
J gene: TRBJ1-2
CDR3 DNA: TGTGCCAGCAGCCAGGACAGTCCCTATGGCTACACCTTC
CDR3 protein: CASSQDSPYGYTF

D gene: TRBD2
clone size: NA
CDR3 length: 15
V gene: TRBV6-5
J gene: TRBJ2-1
CDR3 DNA: TGTGCCAGCAGTAAACTAGCGGGAGGATTCAATGAGCAGTTCTTC
CDR3 protein: CASSKLAGGFNEQFF

D gene: TRBD2
clone size: once
CDR3 length: 17
V gene: TRBV27
J gene: TRBJ2-3
CDR3 DNA: TGTGCCAGCAGTTTAAAATCCCGGGAGGGAGGCACAGATACGCAGTATTTT
CDR3 protein: CASSLKSREGGTDTQYF

D gene: TRBD1
clone size: NA
CDR3 length: 15
V gene: TRBV4-1
J gene: TRBJ1-1
CDR3 DNA: TGCGCCAGCAGCCAAGAGGGCAGGGGGCACACTGAAGCTTTCTTT
CDR3 protein: CASSQEGRGHTEAFF

D gene: TRBD1
clone size: NA
CDR3 length: 16
V gene: TRBV5-1
J gene: TRBJ2-7
CDR3 DNA: TGCGCCAGCAGCTTGGTTTCGGGACAGGGTACGAAGGAGCAGTACTTC
CDR3 protein: CASSLVSGQGTKEQYF

D gene: NA
clone size: NA
CDR3 length: 12
V gene: TRBV19
J gene: TRBJ1-2
CDR3 DNA: TGTGCCAGTAGTAGATACAGGGATGGCTACACCTTC
CDR3 protein: CASSRYRDGYTF

D gene: TRBD2
clone size: NA
CDR3 length: 23
V gene: TRBV5-1
J gene: TRBJ2-3
CDR3 DNA: TGCGCCAGCAGCTTGGGCCGGCTAAGGACTAGCGGGGGACGGCCTTCTAGCACAGATACGCAGTATTTT
CDR3 protein: CASSLGRLRTSGGRPSSTDTQYF

D gene: TRBD2
clone size: NA
CDR3 length: 15
V gene: TRBV27
J gene: TRBJ2-1
CDR3 DNA: TGTGCCACCCGGAGGGACGGCGGGAGGGGAAATGAGCAGTTCTTC
CDR3 protein: CATRRDGGRGNEQFF

D gene: NA
clone size: medium-sized
CDR3 length: 15
V gene: TRBV10-3
J gene: TRBJ2-1
CDR3 DNA: TGTGCCATCAGTGAAGCGGACCAATCCTACAATGAGCAGTTCTTC
CDR3 protein: CAISEADQSYNEQFF

D gene: TRBD1
clone size: once
CDR3 length: 15
V gene: TRBV25-1
J gene: TRBJ2-5
CDR3 DNA: TGTGCCAGCAGTGTTCCCGGGACAGCGCAAGAGACCCAGTACTTC
CDR3 protein: CASSVPGTAQETQYF

D gene: TRBD2
clone size: NA
CDR3 length: 18
V gene: TRBV5-6
J gene: TRBJ2-3
CDR3 DNA: TGTGCCAGTAAACCTAGGACAGTAAGCGGGAGCAAGCCAGATACGCAGTATTTT
CDR3 protein: CASKPRTVSGSKPDTQYF

D gene: NA
clone size: NA
CDR3 length: 12
V gene: TRBV4-3
J gene: TRBJ2-3
CDR3 DNA: TGCGCCAGCAGCCAAGTCGGAGATACGCAGTATTTT
CDR3 protein: CASSQVGDTQYF

D gene: NA
clone size: NA
CDR3 length: 11
V gene: TRBV5-4
J gene: TRBJ2-5
CDR3 DNA: TGTGCCAGCAGCTTCGAGGAGACCCAGTACTTC
CDR3 protein: CASSFEETQYF

D gene: TRBD2
clone size: NA
CDR3 length: 19
V gene: TRBV30
J gene: TRBJ2-3
CDR3 DNA: TGTGCCTGGAGTTTGAGACTAGCGGGAGTGAGGCGAAGCACAGATACGCAGTATTTT
CDR3 protein: CAWSLRLAGVRRSTDTQYF

D gene: NA
clone size: NA
CDR3 length: 15
V gene: TRBV7-2
J gene: TRBJ2-1
CDR3 DNA: TGTGCCAGCAGGTCTGGCGGGACCCACAACGGAGAGCAGTTCTTC
CDR3 protein: CASRSGGTHNGEQFF

D gene: NA
clone size: NA
CDR3 length: 14
V gene: TRBV9
J gene: TRBJ2-6
CDR3 DNA: TGTGCCAGCAGCGTAGTACTTGGGGCCAACGTCCTGACTTTC
CDR3 protein: CASSVVLGANVLTF

D gene: TRBD2
clone size: NA
CDR3 length: 16
V gene: TRBV7-2
J gene: TRBJ2-3
CDR3 DNA: TGTGCCAGCAGCTTAGTAGTAGCGGGGAACACAGATACGCAGTATTTT
CDR3 protein: CASSLVVAGNTDTQYF

D gene: NA
clone size: NA
CDR3 length: 16
V gene: TRBV27
J gene: TRBJ1-4
CDR3 DNA: TGTGCCAGCAGTGCGTCGACAGGAGAACGCGATGAAAAACTGTTTTTT
CDR3 protein: CASSASTGERDEKLFF

D gene: TRBD1
clone size: NA
CDR3 length: 13
V gene: TRBV5-6
J gene: TRBJ1-2
CDR3 DNA: TGTGCCAGCAGCCAGGGGGTTAACTATGGCTACACCTTC
CDR3 protein: CASSQGVNYGYTF

D gene: TRBD1
clone size: NA
CDR3 length: 18
V gene: TRBV4-2
J gene: TRBJ1-2
CDR3 DNA: TGTGCCAGCAGCCCCACTCATGGACAGGGGGCTGTGGCCTATGGCTACACCTTC
CDR3 protein: CASSPTHGQGAVAYGYTF

D gene: NA
clone size: NA
CDR3 length: 14
V gene: TRBV7-9
J gene: TRBJ1-2
CDR3 DNA: TGTGCCAGCAGCCAGGCAGGGCGCCCTTATGGCTACACCTTC
CDR3 protein: CASSQAGRPYGYTF

D gene: TRBD1
clone size: NA
CDR3 length: 16
V gene: TRBV18
J gene: TRBJ1-4
CDR3 DNA: TGTGCCAGCTCACCAAGTCGACAGGGCGGTAATGAAAAACTGTTTTTT
CDR3 protein: CASSPSRQGGNEKLFF

D gene: NA
clone size: NA
CDR3 length: 15
V gene: TRBV11-2
J gene: TRBJ2-1
CDR3 DNA: TGTGCCAGCAGCTTAGTTCCCGGTGCCTACAATGAGCAGTTCTTC
CDR3 protein: CASSLVPGAYNEQFF

D gene: NA
clone size: NA
CDR3 length: 16
V gene: TRBV10-3
J gene: TRBJ2-5
CDR3 DNA: TGTGCCATCAGTGAGTCAACTTCTACCCCGGGGGAGACCCAGTACTTC
CDR3 protein: CAISESTSTPGETQYF

D gene: TRBD1
clone size: NA
CDR3 length: 15
V gene: TRBV5-1
J gene: TRBJ1-1
CDR3 DNA: TGCGCCAGCAGCCTTGTGACAGGGAGAAACACTGAAGCTTTCTTT
CDR3 protein: CASSLVTGRNTEAFF

D gene: TRBD1
clone size: NA
CDR3 length: 15
V gene: TRBV14
J gene: TRBJ1-3
CDR3 DNA: TGTGCCAGCAGCCCCCGACAGGGACCTGGAAACACCATATATTTT
CDR3 protein: CASSPRQGPGNTIYF

D gene: NA
clone size: NA
CDR3 length: 16
V gene: TRBV28
J gene: TRBJ2-1
CDR3 DNA: TGTGCCAGCAGTTCCGGAGCAGGGACACCGTACAATGAGCAGTTCTTC
CDR3 protein: CASSSGAGTPYNEQFF

D gene: TRBD2
clone size: once
CDR3 length: 12
V gene: TRBV19
J gene: TRBJ2-7
CDR3 DNA: TGTGCCAGCGCTAGCGGTACCTACGAGCAGTACTTC
CDR3 protein: CASASGTYEQYF

D gene: NA
clone size: NA
CDR3 length: 16
V gene: TRBV9
J gene: TRBJ2-1
CDR3 DNA: TGTGCCAGCAGCGCTCAACAGGGAAGGGTGGGTGATGAGCAGTTCTTC
CDR3 protein: CASSAQQGRVGDEQFF

D gene: NA
clone size: NA
CDR3 length: 15
V gene: TRBV19
J gene: TRBJ2-2
CDR3 DNA: TGTGCCAGTAGTGAACGACAGGGGAGGGCCGGGGAGCTGTTTTTT
CDR3 protein: CASSERQGRAGELFF

D gene: TRBD1
clone size: NA
CDR3 length: 16
V gene: TRBV7-2
J gene: TRBJ1-5
CDR3 DNA: TGTGCCAGCAGCCTATCTACAGGGGGCCTCAATCAGCCCCAGCATTTT
CDR3 protein: CASSLSTGGLNQPQHF

D gene: TRBD1
clone size: NA
CDR3 length: 15
V gene: TRBV2
J gene: TRBJ1-4
CDR3 DNA: TGTGCCAGCAGTGAACAGGGGGTGGGGGGTGAAAAACTGTTTTTT
CDR3 protein: CASSEQGVGGEKLFF

D gene: TRBD1
clone size: NA
CDR3 length: 12
V gene: TRBV9
J gene: TRBJ2-7
CDR3 DNA: TGTGCCAGCAGTCCAGGGGGCAGCGAGCAGTACTTC
CDR3 protein: CASSPGGSEQYF

D gene: TRBD1
clone size: once
CDR3 length: 14
V gene: TRBV13
J gene: TRBJ2-7
CDR3 DNA: TGTGCCAGCAGCCTCCGACAGGGGTCCTACGAGCAGTACTTC
CDR3 protein: CASSLRQGSYEQYF

D gene: TRBD1
clone size: NA
CDR3 length: 15
V gene: TRBV11-3
J gene: TRBJ2-1
CDR3 DNA: TGTGCCAGCAGCTTTCAGGGGACAGGGCTGGATGAGCAGTTCTTC
CDR3 protein: CASSFQGTGLDEQFF

D gene: NA
clone size: NA
CDR3 length: 15
V gene: TRBV7-2
J gene: TRBJ1-2
CDR3 DNA: TGTGCCAGCAGCTTAGTGACAGGATCCCCGGGTGGCTACACCTTC
CDR3 protein: CASSLVTGSPGGYTF

D gene: NA
clone size: NA
CDR3 length: 15
V gene: TRBV2
J gene: TRBJ1-5
CDR3 DNA: TGTGCCAGCAGTGAAGCTGGGACACGGAATCAGCCCCAGCATTTT
CDR3 protein: CASSEAGTRNQPQHF

D gene: NA
clone size: few
CDR3 length: 12
V gene: TRBV7-9
J gene: TRBJ1-1
CDR3 DNA: TGTGCCAGCAGCCCTGGGACACTTGAAGCTTTCTTT
CDR3 protein: CASSPGTLEAFF

D gene: TRBD2
clone size: NA
CDR3 length: 16
V gene: TRBV7-2
J gene: TRBJ2-5
CDR3 DNA: TGTGCCAGCAGCCCCCGACTAGCGGGACCGCAAGAGACCCAGTACTTC
CDR3 protein: CASSPRLAGPQETQYF

D gene: NA
clone size: NA
CDR3 length: 14
V gene: TRBV27
J gene: TRBJ2-7
CDR3 DNA: TGTGCCAGCAGCCTAATCACGGGGATCTCCGAGCAGTACTTC
CDR3 protein: CASSLITGISEQYF

D gene: TRBD2
clone size: NA
CDR3 length: 16
V gene: TRBV4-2
J gene: TRBJ2-5
CDR3 DNA: TGTGCCAGCAGCCAAGATCCTAGCGGGTCTCAAGAGACCCAGTACTTC
CDR3 protein: CASSQDPSGSQETQYF

D gene: TRBD2
clone size: NA
CDR3 length: 16
V gene: TRBV9
J gene: TRBJ2-5
CDR3 DNA: TGTGCCAGCTCACCGGGACTAGCGGGAGTGGTAGAGACCCAGTACTTC
CDR3 protein: CASSPGLAGVVETQYF

D gene: NA
clone size: NA
CDR3 length: 14
V gene: TRBV30
J gene: TRBJ1-1
CDR3 DNA: TGTGCCTGGAGTACCACCGGGGGGAACACTGAAGCTTTCTTT
CDR3 protein: CAWSTTGGNTEAFF

D gene: NA
clone size: NA
CDR3 length: 15
V gene: TRBV2
J gene: TRBJ1-4
CDR3 DNA: TGTGCCAGCAGTGAATGGCCCCCGGGGGTTGAAAAACTGTTTTTT
CDR3 protein: CASSEWPPGVEKLFF

D gene: NA
clone size: NA
CDR3 length: 14
V gene: TRBV11-3
J gene: TRBJ2-2
CDR3 DNA: TGTGCCAGCAGCCTCGTCTCGGCGGCCGGGGAGCTGTTTTTT
CDR3 protein: CASSLVSAAGELFF

D gene: NA
clone size: NA
CDR3 length: 16
V gene: TRBV28
J gene: TRBJ1-1
CDR3 DNA: TGTGCCAGCAGTTTTTGGATGGAGGGGTTGAACACTGAAGCTTTCTTT
CDR3 protein: CASSFWMEGLNTEAFF

D gene: NA
clone size: NA
CDR3 length: 15
V gene: TRBV2
J gene: TRBJ2-2
CDR3 DNA: TGTGCCAGCAGTGGGGCCGCAGGAGGGACCGGGGAGCTGTTTTTT
CDR3 protein: CASSGAAGGTGELFF

D gene: TRBD1
clone size: NA
CDR3 length: 13
V gene: TRBV5-1
J gene: TRBJ1-2
CDR3 DNA: TGCGCCAGCACCAAGACAGGGGAGTGGGGCTACACCTTC
CDR3 protein: CASTKTGEWGYTF

D gene: TRBD2
clone size: NA
CDR3 length: 15
V gene: TRBV5-1
J gene: TRBJ2-7
CDR3 DNA: TGCGCCAGCAGCTTGGCGCCTAGCGGGTCCTACGAGCAGTACTTC
CDR3 protein: CASSLAPSGSYEQYF

D gene: NA
clone size: NA
CDR3 length: 13
V gene: TRBV7-9
J gene: TRBJ2-3
CDR3 DNA: TGTGCCAGCAGTGCCTTCAGTCCTGATACGCAGTATTTT
CDR3 protein: CASSAFSPDTQYF

D gene: TRBD2
clone size: NA
CDR3 length: 13
V gene: TRBV4-3
J gene: TRBJ2-1
CDR3 DNA: TGCGCCAGCAGCCAGGGACTAGCCTCTGAGCAGTTCTTC
CDR3 protein: CASSQGLASEQFF